This T cell receptor beta chain is from a study of T cell responses to AZD1222 COVID-19 vaccine. Study findings and constraints: Donors skewed white British and female; clonal diversity was possibly underestimated. Only a handful of AZD1222 recipients tested seropositive at baseline.

Researchers grouped second doses given at about 4 or about 12 weeks into one pool. The germline CDR1 and CDR2 sequences are SGHKS and YYEKEE (reference sequence). With 0 bases removed from V and 3 bases from J, the gap between germline ends came to 12 bases. The CDR3 contains 15 residues. On this clone itself: Its target is not known.

The data were produced by immunoSEQ multiplex PCR, yet TCRdb's version contains in-frame clones alone and is incomplete. Of 75,000 to 90,000 clones in the sample, approximately 85% were seen once. V usage is TRBV5-5 and J usage is TRBJ1-2, with a tentative D call TRBD1 (6 bases). Sequenced here: peripheral blood, sampled 28 days after the second AZD1222 dose. The TCR was taken from an adult who received the AZD1222 COVID-19 vaccine. The CDR3 protein is CASSLGQGYHYGYTF. CDR3 nucleotides: TGTGCCAGCAGCTTGGGCCAGGGGTATCACTATGGCTACACCTTC.